This TCR beta chain is from a study of quantifying T cell responses using KT2 cells. The overall study: TCR alpha and beta constant-region primers primed reverse transcription of RNA.

The CDR3 extends over 16 amino acids. The junction had 2 bases not matched to a gene; V was cut back by 1 base and J by 1 base. The germline gives CDR1 LGHDT, CDR2 YNNKEL (reference sequence). A single-stranded UMI oligo with SP2 sequence was ligated to cDNA 3' ends. The first PCR ran 4 to 5 cycles with an equimolar RC1.1 and RC1.2 beta primer mix. TCRdb reprocessed the UMI-ligation and nested PCR reads with MiXCR, giving one entry per CDR3 protein. The sample records 25,000 to 35,000 distinct CDR3 sequences, 10% to 13% being singletons. This clonotype was found once. The sample taken for sequencing was PBMCs spiked with cells of the T cell clone KT2. The sequence was obtained from a human donor. V usage is TRBV3-1 and J usage is TRBJ2-5, with TRBD2 matching over 11 bases. CDR3: CASSQGLAGGQETQYF. The CDR3 DNA sequence: TGTGCCAGCAGCCAAGGGCTAGCGGGAGGCCAAGAGACCCAGTACTTC.